This entry lists 3 T cell receptor beta chains sequenced from one sample in a study of cytomegalovirus exposure and HLA in healthy donors. Here immunoSEQ multiplex PCR was the method, and the copy in TCRdb shows in-frame clones only, minus some. The sample carries fewer than 100,000 clones, 94% recorded once. Sequencing was performed on PBMCs. The receptors come from a woman under 30 in good health and CMV-seropositive.

This chain joins TRBV15 and TRBJ2-5, with a weak D call TRBD1 (5 bases). The length of the CDR3 is 15 residues. V gave up 2 bases and J gave up 2 bases, with 12 bases separating them. The germline CDR1 and CDR2 sequences are LNHNV and YYDKDF (reference sequence). This CDR3 is CATSRPLAGQETQYF. Here the CDR3 DNA reads TGTGCCACCAGCAGACCCCTCGCAGGGCAAGAGACCCAGTACTTC.

This rearrangement joins TRBV14 to TRBJ2-7; a weak D match, TRBD2 (6 bases). The CDR3 is 16 amino acids. Trimming removed 1 base at V and 3 bases at J, with 16 bases between. Germline CDR1 and CDR2: SGHDN and FVKESK. CDR3 region: CASSQGWLAINYEQYF. The CDR3 DNA is TGTGCCAGCAGCCAAGGCTGGCTAGCGATCAACTACGAGCAGTACTTC. Full variable domain (rest looked up from reference TRBV14 and TRBJ2-7): EAGVTQFPSHSVIEKGQTVTLRCDPISGHDNLYWYRRVMGKEIKFLLHFVKESKQDESGMPNNRFLAERTGGTYSTLKVQPAELEDSGVYFCASSQGWLAINYEQYFGPGTRLTVT.

This clone has just a few counts. One end of the junction is discordant with germline, which a read error may explain. The V and J genes are TRBV7-2 and TRBJ2-2; TRBD1 aligns across 7 bases. The CDR3 contains 17 residues. CDR1 and CDR2 from the germline V gene are SGHTA and FQGNSA. The CDR3 DNA follows: TGTGCCAGCAGCTTATTAGGGGGCAACCTAAACACCGGGGAGTTGTTTTTT. Protein: CASSLLGGNLNTGELFF.